This T cell receptor beta chain derives from a study of T cell repertoires in cytomegalovirus infection. Study background: Indications of both CMV infection and matching HLA type were provided by public TCR beta signatures. Study-wide points: There were carriers of CMV plus the relevant HLA, and cumulative public TCR beta family frequency identified them. HLA-C-restricted CMV clonotypes gave the most frequent clonotype in two of eight donors.

TCRdb used MiXCR to reprocess the reads, holding one entry per CDR3 protein. The profile covers 150,000 to 200,000 distinct CDR3 sequences, with about 18% appearing a single time and roughly 24% taken by the ten largest. As to this clonotype: The antigen is unknown.

Germline-derived CDR1 and CDR2 are SQVTM and ANQGSEA. The CDR3 consists of 12 residues. The ends were cut back, 7 bases at V and 4 bases at J, with 13 bases in the middle. The sequence derives from a human donor in good health (CMV status not recorded). Some clones in this sample may be carry-over from other donors' samples. Sequenced sample: CD8+ T cells from PBMCs. The rearrangement links TRBV29-1 to TRBJ1-1; tentatively, D is TRBD1 (5 bases). DNA of the CDR3: TGCAGCGCCGAGGGGTATGTCACTGAAGCTTTCTTT. Translation gives CSAEGYVTEAFF.